This TCR beta chain stems from a study of T cell changes during pregnancy in multiple sclerosis. Sequenced by immunoSEQ multiplex PCR; TCRdb stores in-frame clones only, minus some. The profile shows about 38,000 clones, 85% to 90% of them singletons. The CDR3 length is 15 residues. Trimming took off 4 bases at V and 2 bases at J, with 14 bases between the two ends. The germline gives CDR1 LNHNV, CDR2 YYDKDF (reference sequence). The origin of this receptor is a female donor with multiple sclerosis, enrolled in a pregnancy study. This material consisted of CD4+ T cells from peripheral blood mononuclear cells, taken in the second trimester of pregnancy. This chain uses TRBV15 with TRBJ2-5, with D perhaps TRBD2 (6 bases). The CDR3 DNA follows: TGTGCCACCAGCACATTCGGGACTCTTCAAGAGACCCAGTACTTC. This codes for CATSTFGTLQETQYF.